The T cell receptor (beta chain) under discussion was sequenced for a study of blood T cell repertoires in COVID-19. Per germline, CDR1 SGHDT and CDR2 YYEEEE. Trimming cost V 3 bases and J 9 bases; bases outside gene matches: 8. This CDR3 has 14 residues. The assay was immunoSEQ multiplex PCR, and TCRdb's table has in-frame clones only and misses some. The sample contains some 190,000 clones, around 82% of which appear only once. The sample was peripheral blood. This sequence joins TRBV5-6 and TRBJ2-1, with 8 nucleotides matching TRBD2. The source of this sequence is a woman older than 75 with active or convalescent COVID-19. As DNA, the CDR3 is TGTGCCAGCAGCTCGCCGGGACTAGTCGGTGAGCAGTTCTTC. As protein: CASSSPGLVGEQFF.